The T cell receptor (beta chain) under discussion was sequenced for a study of neurological immune-mediated disorders. General study points: Patients with HTLV-1-associated myelopathy had the highest level of TCR clonal expansion, whereas patients with multiple sclerosis had the lowest level, falling beneath the level found in healthy controls.

One entry per CDR3 protein, called by TCRdb with MiXCR from the 5' RACE reads. The sample holds about 52,000 distinct CDR3 sequences, 3.8% seen once. Between the trimmed V and J ends, which lost 2 bases and 3 bases, there was a span of 18 bases. Germline V gene lookup returns CDR1 SGHKS and CDR2 YYEKEE (reference sequence). The CDR3 runs to 16 residues. This clonotype was picked up many times. What it binds is unknown. The sample comprised PBMCs. The receptor's source is a man in his 60s with multiple sclerosis. V and J are TRBV5-5 and TRBJ2-7; the D is unclear. CDR3 amino acids: CASSFRERLGVYEQYF. For the CDR3, the DNA is TGTGCCAGCAGCTTTAGAGAGAGGCTAGGTGTCTACGAGCAGTACTTC. The full variable domain, with the rest looked up from reference TRBV5-5 and TRBJ2-7, is DAGVTQSPTHLIKTRGQQVTLRCSPISGHKSVSWYQQVLGQGPQFIFQYYEKEERGRGNFPDRFSARQFPNYSSELNVNALLLGDSALYLCASSFRERLGVYEQYFGPGTRLTVT.